This T cell receptor beta chain was documented in a study of CD8 T cells in ankylosing spondylitis. Study observations and caveats: Within ankylosing spondylitis blood, a TCR beta motif made up of eight highly homologous variants appeared to be characteristic. Reported data indicate significant enrichment of disease-linked clones within matched ankylosing spondylitis synovial fluid. Earlier literature documents some of the motif variants in reactive arthritis synovial fluid and blood.

Using quantitative 5'-RACE with molecular barcodes, the authors made TCR beta libraries. TCRdb processed the 5' RACE reads anew with MiXCR; each CDR3 protein has one entry. The profile shows around 99,000 distinct CDR3 sequences, roughly 8.8% of them singletons. Ten or more counts support this clonotype. Its antigen is as yet unknown. The sample was blood, either unsorted or a sorted T cell fraction (not recorded which). The TCR comes from a male donor with ankylosing spondylitis or in good health (not recorded which).

The CDR3 reads CASSQDLGAGTDTQYF. The CDR3 DNA is TGTGCCAGCAGCCAAGATCTGGGGGCCGGCACAGATACGCAGTATTTT. The rearrangement uses TRBV3-1 and TRBJ2-3; the D gene is possibly TRBD1 (6 bases). Germline V CDR1 and CDR2: LGHDT, YNNKEL (reference sequence). This CDR3 spans 16 amino acids. The V gene lost 0 bases and the J gene lost 1 base, with 11 bases spanning the gap.